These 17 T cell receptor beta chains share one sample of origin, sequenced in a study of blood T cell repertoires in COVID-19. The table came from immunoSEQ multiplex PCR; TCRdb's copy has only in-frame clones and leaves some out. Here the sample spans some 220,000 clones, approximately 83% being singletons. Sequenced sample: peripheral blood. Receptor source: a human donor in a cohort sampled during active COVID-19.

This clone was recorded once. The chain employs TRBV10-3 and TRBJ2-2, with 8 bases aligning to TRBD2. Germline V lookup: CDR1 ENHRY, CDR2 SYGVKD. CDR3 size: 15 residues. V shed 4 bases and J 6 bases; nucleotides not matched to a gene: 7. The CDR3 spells CAISVEREYPGELFF. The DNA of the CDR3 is TGTGCCATCAGTGTCGAGCGGGAGTATCCCGGGGAGCTGTTTTTT.

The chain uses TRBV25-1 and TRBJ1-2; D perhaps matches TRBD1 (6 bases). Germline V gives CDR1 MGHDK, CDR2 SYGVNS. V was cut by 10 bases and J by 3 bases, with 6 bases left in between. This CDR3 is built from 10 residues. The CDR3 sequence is CATGDYGYTF. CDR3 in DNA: TGTGCCACAGGGGACTATGGCTACACCTTC.

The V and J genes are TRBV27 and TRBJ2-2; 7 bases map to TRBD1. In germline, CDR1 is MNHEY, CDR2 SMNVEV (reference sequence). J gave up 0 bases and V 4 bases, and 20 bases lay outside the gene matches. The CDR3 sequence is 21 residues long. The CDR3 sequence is CASSSTGTVYTRTTNTGELFF. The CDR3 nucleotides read TGTGCCAGCAGTTCGACCGGGACAGTATATACGAGGACCACGAACACCGGGGAGCTGTTTTTT.

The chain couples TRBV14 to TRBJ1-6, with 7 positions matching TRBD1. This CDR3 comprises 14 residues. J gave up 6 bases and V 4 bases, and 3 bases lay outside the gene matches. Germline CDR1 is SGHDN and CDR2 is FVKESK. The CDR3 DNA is TGTGCCAGCAGCCGCGGGACAGCTAATTCACCCCTCCACTTT. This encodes CASSRGTANSPLHF.

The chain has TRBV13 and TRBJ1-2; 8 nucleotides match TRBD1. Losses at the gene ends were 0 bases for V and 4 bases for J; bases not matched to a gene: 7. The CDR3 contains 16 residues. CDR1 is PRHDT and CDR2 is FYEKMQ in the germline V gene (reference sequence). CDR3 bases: TGTGCCAGCAGCTTAGGCCTAGACAGGGGCGTCTATGGCTACACCTTC. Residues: CASSLGLDRGVYGYTF.

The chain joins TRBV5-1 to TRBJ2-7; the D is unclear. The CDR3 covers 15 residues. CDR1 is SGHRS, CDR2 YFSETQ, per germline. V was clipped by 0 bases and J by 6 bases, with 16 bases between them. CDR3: CASSLGAERTAEQYF. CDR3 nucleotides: TGCGCCAGCAGCTTGGGTGCAGAAAGAACCGCCGAGCAGTACTTC.

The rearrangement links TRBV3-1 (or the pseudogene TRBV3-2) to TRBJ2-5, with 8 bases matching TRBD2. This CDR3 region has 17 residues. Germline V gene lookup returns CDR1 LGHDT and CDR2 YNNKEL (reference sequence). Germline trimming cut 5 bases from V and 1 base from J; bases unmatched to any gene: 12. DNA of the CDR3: TGTGCCAGCAGCGAAAGGGCGGGGGGAATCCTCCAAGAGACCCAGTACTTC. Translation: CASSERAGGILQETQYF.

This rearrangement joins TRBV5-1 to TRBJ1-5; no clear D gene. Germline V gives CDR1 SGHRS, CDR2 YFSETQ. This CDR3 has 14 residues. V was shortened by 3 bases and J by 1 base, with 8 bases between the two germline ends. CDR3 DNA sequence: TGCGCCAGCAGCTCAGGACTAAGCAATCAGCCCCAGCATTTT. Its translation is CASSSGLSNQPQHF.

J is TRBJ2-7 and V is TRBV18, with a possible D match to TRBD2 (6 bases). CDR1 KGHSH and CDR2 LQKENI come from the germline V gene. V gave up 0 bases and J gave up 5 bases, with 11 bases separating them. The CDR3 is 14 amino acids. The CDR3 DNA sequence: TGTGCCAGCTCACCACCTGGAGGGAGCCACGAGCAGTACTTC. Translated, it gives CASSPPGGSHEQYF. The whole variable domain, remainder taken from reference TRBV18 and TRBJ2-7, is NAGVMQNPRHLVRRRGQEARLRCSPMKGHSHVYWYRQLPEEGLKFMVYLQKENIIDESGMPKERFSAEFPKEGPSILRIQQVVRGDSAAYFCASSPPGGSHEQYFGPGTRLTVT.

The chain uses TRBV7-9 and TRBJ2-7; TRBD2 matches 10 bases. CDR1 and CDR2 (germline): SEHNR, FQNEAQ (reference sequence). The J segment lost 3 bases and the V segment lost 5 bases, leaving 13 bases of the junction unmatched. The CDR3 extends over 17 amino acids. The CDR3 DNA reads TGTGCCAGCAGCCCACGTTTAGGGGGACTAGCGAACTACGAGCAGTACTTC. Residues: CASSPRLGGLANYEQYF.

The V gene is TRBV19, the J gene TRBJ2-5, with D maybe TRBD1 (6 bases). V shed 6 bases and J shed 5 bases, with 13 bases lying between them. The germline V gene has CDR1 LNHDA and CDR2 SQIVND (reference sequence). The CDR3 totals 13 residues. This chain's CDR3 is CASRQQGSETQYF. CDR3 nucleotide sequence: TGTGCCAGTAGGCAACAGGGATCTGAGACCCAGTACTTC.

CDR3 sequence reads: CASSVATRQLLAGGLGEQYF. CDR3 sequence (DNA): TGTGCCAGCAGCGTAGCTACGAGACAGCTACTAGCGGGAGGGCTCGGCGAGCAGTACTTC. The V call is TRBV9, the J call TRBJ2-7, with TRBD2 identical over 13 bases. Per the germline V gene, CDR1 is SGDLS and CDR2 is YYNGEE. The CDR3 is 20 residues long. V dropped 0 bases and J dropped 6; count of bases not matched to a gene: 18.

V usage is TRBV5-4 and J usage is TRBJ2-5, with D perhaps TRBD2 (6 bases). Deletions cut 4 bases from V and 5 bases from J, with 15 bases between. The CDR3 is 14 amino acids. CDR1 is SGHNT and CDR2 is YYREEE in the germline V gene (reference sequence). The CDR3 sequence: CASSVLGGQETQYF. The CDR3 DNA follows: TGTGCCAGCAGCGTTCTTGGAGGGCAGGAGACCCAGTACTTC.

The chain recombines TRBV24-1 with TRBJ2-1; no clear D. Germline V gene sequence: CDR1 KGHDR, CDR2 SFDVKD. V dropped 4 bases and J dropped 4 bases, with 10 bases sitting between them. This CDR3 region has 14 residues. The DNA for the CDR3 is TGTGCCACCAGTGACTCCAACTGGTACAATGAGCAGTTCTTC. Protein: CATSDSNWYNEQFF.

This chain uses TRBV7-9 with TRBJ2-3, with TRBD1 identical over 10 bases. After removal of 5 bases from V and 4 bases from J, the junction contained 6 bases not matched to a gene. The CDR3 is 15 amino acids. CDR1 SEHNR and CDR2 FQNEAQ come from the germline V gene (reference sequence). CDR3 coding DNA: TGTGCCAGCAGCGGGGGGACAGGGGAGTCAGATACGCAGTATTTT. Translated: CASSGGTGESDTQYF.

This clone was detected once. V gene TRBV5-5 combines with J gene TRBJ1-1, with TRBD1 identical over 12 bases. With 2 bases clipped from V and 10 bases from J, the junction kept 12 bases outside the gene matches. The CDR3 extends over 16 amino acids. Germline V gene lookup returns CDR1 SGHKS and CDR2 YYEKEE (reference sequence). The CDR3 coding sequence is TGTGCCAGCAGCTTACTACCGGGACAGGGGGCTAGTGGAGCTTTCTTT. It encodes CASSLLPGQGASGAFF.

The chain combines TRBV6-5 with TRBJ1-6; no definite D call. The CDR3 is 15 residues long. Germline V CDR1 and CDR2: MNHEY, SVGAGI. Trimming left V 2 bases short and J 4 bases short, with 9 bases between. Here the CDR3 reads CASSYIDKYNSPLHF. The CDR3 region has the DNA TGTGCCAGCAGTTACATCGACAAGTATAATTCACCCCTCCACTTT.